The next 25 T cell receptor beta chains were all read from a single sample in a study of T-cell memory formation after mild COVID-19. MiXCR was run by TCRdb on the 5' RACE reads, yielding one entry per CDR3 protein. The sample records fewer than 600,000 distinct CDR3 sequences, about 20% being singletons. What was sequenced was PBMCs or a T cell subset sorted from them (not recorded which). Receptors were obtained from an adult woman who had mild COVID-19 (a few samples of this study predate the infection). Cell type and time point are not known.

The sample holds a few counts of this clonotype. The chain employs TRBV5-1 and TRBJ2-1, with 7 positions matching TRBD2. This CDR3 comprises 14 residues. CDR1 SGHRS and CDR2 YFSETQ come from the germline V gene. The ends lost 7 bases at V and 8 bases at J; junction bases unmatched: 12. This CDR3 reads CASSFGGSGDEQFF. As DNA, the CDR3 is TGCGCCAGCTCCTTCGGCGGGAGTGGGGATGAGCAGTTCTTC.

A few counts support this clonotype. The chain employs TRBV24-1 and TRBJ2-1; TRBD2 matches 7 bases. Germline V gene data show CDR1 as KGHDR and CDR2 as SFDVKD. V trimming: 7 bases; J trimming: 0 bases; junction bases outside the gene matches: 8. There are 16 residues in the CDR3. The CDR3 sequence: CATSGLADNSYNEQFF. CDR3 nucleotide sequence: TGTGCCACCAGCGGGCTAGCGGATAACTCCTACAATGAGCAGTTCTTC.

This chain connects TRBV27 to TRBJ2-7; 10 nucleotides line up with TRBD1. This CDR3 spans 15 amino acids. V was clipped by 4 bases and J by 6 bases; unmatched bases: 9. The V gene's germline CDR1 is MNHEY and CDR2 SMNVEV (reference sequence). The CDR3 sequence is CASSSPGQGLGEQYF. The CDR3 DNA follows: TGTGCCAGCAGTTCCCCGGGACAGGGGTTAGGCGAGCAGTACTTC.

The chain links TRBV18 to TRBJ1-3; D remains ambiguous. The V end was cut by 3 bases, the J end by 0 bases, with 12 bases between. The CDR3 is made up of 16 amino acids. Germline loops: CDR1 KGHSH, CDR2 LQKENI. CDR3 sequence reads: CASSPTLTDSGNTIYF. DNA of the CDR3: TGTGCCAGCTCACCTACCCTGACGGACTCTGGAAACACCATATATTTT.

This clonotype turned up a few times. The chain uses TRBV7-2 and TRBJ1-5; D uncertain. This CDR3 has 13 residues. V lost 5 bases to trimming and J lost 5 bases, with 10 bases between them. CDR1 and CDR2 from the germline V gene are SGHTA and FQGNSA. CDR3 loop: CASSPFDHQPQHF. The CDR3 nucleotides are TGTGCCAGCAGCCCTTTCGACCATCAGCCCCAGCATTTT.

This clonotype was counted ten times or more. The chain uses TRBV6-2 or TRBV6-3 and TRBJ2-3, with D uncertain. The CDR3 runs 15 residues. V gave up 5 bases and J gave up 1 base, with 13 bases separating them. CDR1 and CDR2 from the germline V gene are MNHEY and SVGEGT. CDR3 DNA sequence: TGTGCCAGCAGTACCACCGCCCATCGCACAGATACGCAGTATTTT. This sequence encodes CASSTTAHRTDTQYF.

Only a few counts were recorded for this clonotype. J is TRBJ2-7 and V is TRBV18, with D unresolved. The CDR3 has 14 residues. Germline assignment: CDR1 KGHSH and CDR2 LQKENI. Trimming cost V 2 bases and J 5 bases, with 13 bases left between them. This CDR3 reads CASSPGRVPDEQYF. CDR3 bases: TGTGCCAGCTCACCAGGTCGGGTTCCCGACGAGCAGTACTTC.

The chain is built from TRBV7-8 and TRBJ2-1; 11 positions match TRBD2. Germline CDR1 SGHVS, CDR2 FQNEAQ. The V segment lost 5 bases and the J segment 7 bases; nucleotides outside the gene matches: 10. This CDR3 comprises 16 residues. The CDR3 region is CASSHGVAGGQNEQFF. DNA of the CDR3: TGTGCCAGCAGCCACGGGGTAGCGGGGGGGCAAAATGAGCAGTTCTTC. The whole variable domain, remainder taken from reference TRBV7-8 and TRBJ2-1, is GAGVSQSPRYKVAKRGQDVALRCDPISGHVSLFWYQQALGQGPEFLTYFQNEAQLDKSGLPSDRFFAERPEGSVSTLKIQRTQQEDSAVYLCASSHGVAGGQNEQFFGPGTRLTVL.

The CDR3 loop reads CASSSSQGYTEAFF. CDR3 sequence (DNA): TGTGCCAGCAGCTCTTCCCAGGGGTACACTGAAGCTTTCTTT. The chain uses TRBV5-6 and TRBJ1-1; perhaps TRBD1 as D (6 bases). The CDR3 has 14 amino acids. The germline V and J ends were trimmed by 3 bases and 3 bases, with 12 bases remaining between them. Germline CDR1 and CDR2: SGHDT and YYEEEE.

This clonotype was seen only a few times. The chain links TRBV24-1 to TRBJ2-3; possibly TRBD2 for D (6 bases). CDR3 length equals 17 residues. CDR1 is KGHDR, CDR2 SFDVKD, per germline. V lost 3 bases to trimming and J lost 0 bases, with 15 bases between them. The CDR3 bases are TGTGCCACCAGTGATACGGGACTTACCCCTAGCACAGATACGCAGTATTTT. This codes for CATSDTGLTPSTDTQYF.

The V call is TRBV28, the J call TRBJ2-4; possibly TRBD1 for D (6 bases). Trimming removed 7 bases from V and 0 bases from J, with 10 bases in between. The V gene's germline CDR1 is MDHEN and CDR2 SYDVKM. CDR3 size: 14 residues. The DNA of the CDR3 is TGTGCCAGCAATAACAGGGAAGCCAAAAACATTCAGTACTTC. This codes for CASNNREAKNIQYF.

J is TRBJ2-3 and V is TRBV24-1; the D is unclear. Per the germline V gene, CDR1 is KGHDR and CDR2 is SFDVKD. The CDR3 is 14 amino acids. V lost 0 bases and J lost 6, with 9 bases in between. The CDR3 DNA reads as TGTGCCACCAGTGATTTGGAAGGGTGGGATACGCAGTATTTT. It codes for CATSDLEGWDTQYF.

The chain joins TRBV18 to TRBJ2-2; possible D gene TRBD2, 5 bases. Trimming cost V 1 base and J 0 bases, with 6 bases left between them. There are 15 residues in the CDR3. Germline assignment: CDR1 KGHSH and CDR2 LQKENI. The CDR3 sequence is CASSPRETNTGELFF. The CDR3 DNA sequence: TGTGCCAGCTCACCACGGGAGACGAACACCGGGGAGCTGTTTTTT. Filled out from reference TRBV18 and TRBJ2-2, the complete variable domain reads NAGVMQNPRHLVRRRGQEARLRCSPMKGHSHVYWYRQLPEEGLKFMVYLQKENIIDESGMPKERFSAEFPKEGPSILRIQQVVRGDSAAYFCASSPRETNTGELFFGEGSRLTVL.

This clonotype was seen a handful of times. The chain recombines TRBV24-1 with TRBJ2-7; D unresolved. Per germline, CDR1 KGHDR and CDR2 SFDVKD. Trimming shortened V by 4 bases and J by 7 bases, and 13 bases separated the two germline ends. This CDR3 comprises 13 residues. The CDR3 DNA reads TGTGCCACCAGTGACCAGACCTTTGGTGAGCAGTACTTC. It translates to CATSDQTFGEQYF.

The chain employs TRBV28 and TRBJ2-5, with a weak D call TRBD1 (5 bases). V was trimmed by 2 bases and J by 3 bases, leaving 7 bases between them. This CDR3 is built from 13 residues. CDR1 and CDR2 from the germline V gene are MDHEN and SYDVKM. CDR3 nucleotides: TGTGCCAGCAGTTTAGTCAGGGAAGAGACCCAGTACTTC. Its translation is CASSLVREETQYF.

This CDR3 reads CATSDPGQGGYEQYF. In nucleotides, the CDR3 is TGTGCCACCAGTGACCCAGGACAGGGGGGCTACGAGCAGTACTTC. The rearrangement uses TRBV24-1 and TRBJ2-7; 10 nucleotides align to TRBD1. After removal of 4 bases from V and 3 bases from J, the junction contained 5 bases not matched to a gene. The CDR3 covers 15 residues. CDR1 KGHDR and CDR2 SFDVKD come from the germline V gene.

This clonotype was observed a few times. The V and J genes are TRBV12-3 or TRBV12-4 and TRBJ2-7; TRBD2 aligns across 8 bases. The CDR3 length is 15 residues. The J segment lost 2 bases and the V segment lost 5 bases, leaving 8 bases of the junction unmatched. CDR3 bases: TGTGCCAGCAGTCGCGGAGCGGGAGTTGCCTACGAGCAGTACTTC. Its translation is CASSRGAGVAYEQYF.

This clonotype was detected only a few times. Here the CDR3 reads CSVWRGGLGNEQFF. The DNA for the CDR3 is TGCAGTGTCTGGCGGGGGGGCTTGGGAAATGAGCAGTTCTTC. The rearrangement joins TRBV20-1 to TRBJ2-1, with 9 positions matching TRBD2. The CDR3 totals 14 residues. The trim removed 7 bases at V and 7 bases at J, leaving 11 bases unmatched. Per the germline V gene, CDR1 is DFQATT and CDR2 is SNEGSKA (reference sequence).

The V gene is TRBV20-1, the J gene TRBJ1-4; weak D call: TRBD1 (5 bases). Germline V lookup: CDR1 DFQATT, CDR2 SNEGSKA (reference sequence). This CDR3 contains 13 residues. The ends were cut back, 1 base at V and 6 bases at J, with 9 bases in the middle. The CDR3 sequence: CSARGQTDEKLFF. DNA for the CDR3: TGCAGTGCTAGAGGACAGACCGATGAAAAACTGTTTTTT.

The sample holds many counts of this clonotype. The CDR3 nucleotides are TGTGCCAGTAGTTTGGGACTAGCGGATACGCAGTATTTT. It is translated as CASSLGLADTQYF. This chain connects TRBV19 to TRBJ2-3; 10 positions agree with TRBD2. The CDR3 runs 13 residues. Trimming removed 5 bases from V and 6 bases from J; junction bases left unmatched: 2. Germline CDR1 and CDR2: LNHDA and SQIVND (reference sequence). The full variable domain, completed using reference TRBV19 and TRBJ2-3, is DGGITQSPKYLFRKEGQNVTLSCEQNLNHDAMYWYRQDPGQGLRLIYYSQIVNDFQKGDIAEGYSVSREKKESFPLTVTSAQKNPTAFYLCASSLGLADTQYFGPGTRLTVL.

The chain employs TRBV3-1 and TRBJ1-1, with D unresolved. Trimming removed 4 bases from V and 2 bases from J, with 20 bases in between. The CDR3 loop spans 17 amino acids. CDR1 is LGHDT, CDR2 YNNKEL, per germline (reference sequence). Written as DNA, the CDR3 is TGTGCCAGCAGCCCTCGACGGGCGGGATGGGAAAACACTGAAGCTTTCTTT. Protein sequence: CASSPRRAGWENTEAFF.

The gene calls are TRBV12-3 or TRBV12-4 and TRBJ1-1; D is undetermined. The CDR3 contains 13 residues. Deletions cut 1 base from V and 10 bases from J, with 13 bases between. The DNA for the CDR3 is TGTGCCAGCAGTTTAGTGGAGGCCTCGGCAGCTTTCTTT. Protein product: CASSLVEASAAFF.

The rearrangement links TRBV20-1 to TRBJ2-1; 10 nucleotides agree with TRBD2. Trimming cost V 5 bases and J 3 bases; bases outside gene matches: 7. CDR3 length equals 15 residues. Germline CDR1 and CDR2: DFQATT and SNEGSKA (reference sequence). Here the CDR3 DNA reads TGCAGTGCTCTTCCGCGGACTAGCGGCTACAATGAGCAGTTCTTC. This sequence encodes CSALPRTSGYNEQFF.

This chain links TRBV11-3 with TRBJ2-1; 8 bases map to TRBD2. The CDR3 extends over 14 amino acids. Germline V lookup: CDR1 SGHNT, CDR2 YENEEA. Unmatched junction bases numbered 5, after V lost 4 bases and J lost 6 bases. Here the CDR3 reads CASSSGLARNEQFF. The CDR3 DNA reads TGTGCCAGCAGCTCCGGACTAGCCCGCAATGAGCAGTTCTTC. Full variable domain (outside the CDR3, taken from reference TRBV11-3 and TRBJ2-1): EAGVVQSPRYKIIEKKQPVAFWCNPISGHNTLYWYLQNLGQGPELLIRYENEEAVDDSQLPKDRFSAERLKGVDSTLKIQPAELGDSAVYLCASSSGLARNEQFFGPGTRLTVL.

The chain recombines TRBV25-1 with TRBJ2-7, with D uncertain. V dropped 2 bases and J dropped 4 bases, with 12 bases sitting between them. Germline V gene lookup returns CDR1 MGHDK and CDR2 SYGVNS. The CDR3 length is 14 residues. The CDR3: CASSESQFSYEQYF. CDR3 nucleotides: TGTGCCAGCAGTGAAAGCCAGTTTTCGTACGAGCAGTACTTC.